The clone carrying this T cell receptor (beta chain) showed up just once. This CDR3 has 16 residues. Germline assignment: CDR1 MDHEN and CDR2 SYDVKM. Trimming cost V 5 bases and J 4 bases; bases outside gene matches: 10. This specimen belongs to a study of blood T cell repertoires in COVID-19. Generated by immunoSEQ multiplex PCR, the TCRdb table keeps only in-frame clones and is missing some. There are about 200,000 clones in the sample; about 90% occur only once, and approximately 0.77% lies in the top ten. This clonotype was sampled from a man in his sixties with COVID-19, enrolled during active disease. This rearrangement joins TRBV28 to TRBJ2-2; TRBD2 matches 7 bases. Sequences were obtained from peripheral blood. In DNA form, the CDR3 reads TGTGCCAGCAGTCGCCAAGGGCTAGCGGCCACCGGGGAGCTGTTTTTT. It translates to CASSRQGLAATGELFF. Full variable domain (remainder filled in from reference TRBV28 and TRBJ2-2): DVKVTQSSRYLVKRTGEKVFLECVQDMDHENMFWYRQDPGLGLRLIYFSYDVKMKEKGDIPEGYSVSREKKERFSLILESASTNQTSMYLCASSRQGLAATGELFFGEGSRLTVL.